This T cell receptor beta chain was identified during a study of human versus mouse CDR3 diversity and MHC coevolution. V was cut by 5 bases and J by 4 bases, with 12 bases left in between. The CDR3 loop spans 13 amino acids. Germline CDR1 and CDR2: SGHTA and FQGNSA. Generated by immunoSEQ multiplex PCR, the TCRdb table keeps only in-frame clones and is missing some. Of fewer than 100,000 clones detected, 80% to 95% appear once; the ten largest clones hold 1.3% to 1.5%. The sequenced material came from naive CD4+ T cells from blood. Subset: CD45RO-negative CD62L-positive naive CD4 T cells. The sequence was obtained from a person between 25 and 69 years old in good health. The J gene is TRBJ2-7, the V gene TRBV7-2; D unresolved. CDR3: CASSAVLPYEQYF. Written as DNA, the CDR3 is TGTGCCAGCAGCGCCGTACTGCCGTACGAGCAGTACTTC.